Described below is a single TCR beta chain sequence and its context. CDR3 length: 16 residues. Trimming took 0 bases from V and 3 from J, leaving 14 bases between them. Germline V lookup: CDR1 KGHSH, CDR2 LQKENI. This entry comes from a study of blood T cell repertoires in COVID-19. Sequencing used immunoSEQ multiplex PCR; TCRdb keeps in-frame clones, though not all of them. The table lists 150,000 or so clones, roughly 88% of them singletons. The sequence was collected from a man between 60 and 70 years old who had recovered from COVID-19. This chain links TRBV18 with TRBJ1-1, with D hard to call. Specimen: peripheral blood. CDR3 sequence reads: CASSPPTAGSDTEAFF. DNA for the CDR3: TGTGCCAGCTCACCACCGACGGCCGGGTCGGACACTGAAGCTTTCTTT.